One T cell receptor beta chain is described in this entry. Its antigen is currently unknown. Using immunoSEQ multiplex PCR, the repertoire was profiled, and TCRdb retains in-frame clones only, with some absent. The table lists around 22,000 clones, roughly 80% of them singletons, with roughly a sixth in the top ten. The source of the sample is a study of CD4 T cells in relation to SARS-CoV-2 and coronaviruses. Study as a whole: PBMCs were cultured with antigen for about eleven days before TCR beta sequencing. Controls used an HIV-1 Nef peptide pool or no peptide.

The germline CDR1 and CDR2 sequences are MDHEN and SYDVKM. Trimming pared 9 bases from V and 6 bases from J, leaving 21 bases between. The CDR3 consists of 14 residues. Whole-study results and caveats: The cross-reactivity analysis covered only spike protein, not other viral proteins.

The unexposed donors gave CD4+ T cells in 2011-2018, prior to COVID-19. The cells were cultured for about ten days before CD4+ T cells were isolated. Cultures held some 1.8 million PBMCs per well with 8.5 to 10 IU/ml IL-2. The clonotype was recovered from a human donor in good health. Specimen: CD4+ T cells from PBMCs, cultured in vitro. The chain combines TRBV28 with TRBJ2-7; D may be TRBD2 (6 bases). The CDR3 region is CARPRGAYPVEQYF. The CDR3 DNA is TGTGCCAGACCCCGCGGGGCCTACCCCGTCGAGCAGTACTTC.